The sequence of this T cell receptor beta chain was determined in a study of T cell repertoires in cytomegalovirus infection (dated by TCRdb to about 2019). Regarding the study in general: Donor HLA type was relevant to the analysis, because carriage of CMV infection together with the matching HLA type was indicated by public TCR beta signatures. The research as a whole found: In both this cohort and an independent roughly 400-donor cohort, the cumulative frequency of public TCR beta family members distinguished carriers of CMV infection plus the relevant HLA type. The ex vivo response was dominated by HLA-C-restricted CMV-specific TCR beta clonotypes, which also provided the single most frequent clonotype in two of eight donors.

V lost 1 base and J lost 0 bases, and the count of bases not matched to a germline gene is 8. The CDR3, from cysteine to phenylalanine, totals 18 residues. The entry retains the CDR3 DNA only, 54 bases that are in frame from base 1. Sequences SGHDT (CDR1) and YYEEEE (CDR2) are obtained from the germline V gene. Data came from an Illumina HiSeq 1500. TCRdb redid the processing of the public reads, applying fastp at Q25 and MiXCR, and retained in-frame beta chains. Each CDR3 protein gets just one entry, which takes the most common genes and DNA from the rows behind it. The sample profile shows hundreds of thousands of distinct CDR3 sequences; roughly 24% of them were found once. Roughly 8% of the sample lies in the top ten. As for this clonotype: Its antigen is not yet known. The record has no base qualities; no much larger clone is one base away.

The sample taken for sequencing was CD8+ T cells from PBMCs. The chain is encoded by TRBV5-6 joined to TRBJ2-1; TRBD2 lines up with 9 middle nucleotides. The sequence derives from a human donor in good health (CMV status not recorded). Some clones in this sample may be carry-over from other donors' samples. CDR3 sequence: CASSLSAGGPASYNEQFF. The bases are TGTGCCAGCAGCTTGTCTGCGGGGGGGCCGGCCTCCTACAATGAGCAGTTCTTC.